Sequencing of this TCR beta chain was carried out in a study of T cell responses to AZD1222 COVID-19 vaccine. TCRdb's table, derived via immunoSEQ multiplex PCR, lists solely in-frame clones and lacks some. This table holds about 130,000 clones, around 90% found once. Study conclusions and caveats: It was only a handful of AZD1222 recipients who were seropositive at baseline. Spike-wide coverage was observed for vaccine-associated CD4 TCRs, with dominant responses at 160-218 and 743-854.

Comments on this clone: The antigen is not known.

The sample here was peripheral blood, taken on day 0 of AZD1222 vaccination. The sequence derives from an adult in good health.

CDR3 sequence (DNA): TGTGCCAGTAGCCCTGGTTTGGAACAGCCCCAGCATTTT. Translation gives CASSPGLEQPQHF. The chain combines TRBV19 with TRBJ1-5; no firm D call. CDR3 length equals 13 residues. The V end was cut by 6 bases, the J end by 7 bases, with 13 bases between. CDR1 LNHDA and CDR2 SQIVND come from the germline V gene (reference sequence).